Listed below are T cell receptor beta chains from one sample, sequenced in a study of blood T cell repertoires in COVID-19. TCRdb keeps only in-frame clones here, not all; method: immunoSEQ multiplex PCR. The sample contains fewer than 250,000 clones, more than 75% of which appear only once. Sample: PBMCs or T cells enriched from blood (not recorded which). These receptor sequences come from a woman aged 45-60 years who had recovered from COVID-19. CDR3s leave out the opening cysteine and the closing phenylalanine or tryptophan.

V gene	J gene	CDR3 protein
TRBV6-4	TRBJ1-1	ASSRGQNTEAF
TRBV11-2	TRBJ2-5	ASSFRGDETQY
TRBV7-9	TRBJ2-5	ASSLSGGGRQETQY
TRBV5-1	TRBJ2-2	ASRKEGGFVSGELF
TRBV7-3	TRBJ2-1	ASSLSGTSEQF
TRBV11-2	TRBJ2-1	ASSLDWGDNEQF
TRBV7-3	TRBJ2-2	ASSPRPQGITGELF
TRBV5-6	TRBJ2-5	ASASGPGFGQETQY
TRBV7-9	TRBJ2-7	ASSFGQKPYEQY
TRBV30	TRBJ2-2	AWSRARLAGETGELF
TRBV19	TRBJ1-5	ASSIARGSNQPQH
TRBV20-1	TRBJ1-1	SASVNTEAF
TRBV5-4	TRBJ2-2	ASSRGTGGTGELF
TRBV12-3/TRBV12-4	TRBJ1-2	ASSLAQGDGYT
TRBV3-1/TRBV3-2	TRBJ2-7	ASSQGARARGAVEQY
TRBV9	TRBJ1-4	ASSAGDSGGEKLF
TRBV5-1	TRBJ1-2	ASSLDPGNYGYT
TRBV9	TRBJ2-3	ASSVGQASRVQY
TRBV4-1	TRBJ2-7	ASSQDLAGRTYEQY
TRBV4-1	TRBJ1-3	ASSQRQGSGNTIY
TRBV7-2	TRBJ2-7	ASSFPGFNEQY
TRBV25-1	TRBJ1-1	ASSLDTEAF
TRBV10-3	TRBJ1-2	AIAMKRGSYT
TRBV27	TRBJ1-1	ASSARPGTGGF
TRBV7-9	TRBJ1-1	ASSSQGDPEAF
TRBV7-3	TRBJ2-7	ASSLKAGPLYEQY
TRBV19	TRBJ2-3	ASSMGTSGGDTQY
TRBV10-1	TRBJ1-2	ASSESSYGYT
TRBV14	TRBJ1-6	ASSRGTVGGSYNSPLH
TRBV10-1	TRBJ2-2	ASRQGTGELF
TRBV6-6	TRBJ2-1	ASRTAGPSSYNEQF
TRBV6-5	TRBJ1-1	ASDAVGTGDTEAF
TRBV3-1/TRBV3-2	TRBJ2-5	ASSQAETQY
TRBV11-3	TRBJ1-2	ASSPDRNYGYT
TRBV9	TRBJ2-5	ASSVTPVVGGETQY
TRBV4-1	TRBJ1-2	ASSQEVRVNYGYT
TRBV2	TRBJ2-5	ASRDWTGVGETQY
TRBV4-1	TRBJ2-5	ASSQDPGIGQETQY
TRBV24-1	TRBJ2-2	ATSDSTGANTGELF
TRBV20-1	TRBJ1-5	SASSGFSNQPQH
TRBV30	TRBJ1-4	AWSEGVATNEKLF
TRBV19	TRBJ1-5	ASRDGGQPQH
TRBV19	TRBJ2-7	ASRGGPFYEQY
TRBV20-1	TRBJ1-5	SASANRRTNQPQH
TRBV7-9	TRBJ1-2	ASSAGQVYGYT
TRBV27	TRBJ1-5	ASSPYPPGLLSNQPQH
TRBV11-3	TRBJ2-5	ASSPPLEAWETQY
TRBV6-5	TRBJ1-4	ASSYSTATNEKLF
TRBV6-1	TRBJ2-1	ASSELGGWSSYNEQF
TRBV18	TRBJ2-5	ASSRGQPLYQETQY
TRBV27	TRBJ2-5	ASASNQETQY
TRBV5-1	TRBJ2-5	ASSRRARGETQY
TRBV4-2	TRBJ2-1	ASSQGTGGAYNEQF
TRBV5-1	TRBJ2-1	ASSWTMFPDNEQF
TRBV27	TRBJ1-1	ASTPGQARTEAF